Each of the 26 T cell receptor beta chains below was sequenced from the same sample in a study of blood T cells in healthy people across ages. Through a sample-barcoded 5' primer and a J-beta primer mix, a second PCR was run for 7 to 11 cycles. TCRdb used MiXCR to reprocess the 5' RACE reads, holding one entry per CDR3 protein. In the table there are hundreds of thousands of distinct CDR3 sequences, 24% of which are singletons. These sequences were also reported in another study, on T cells of mothers and their children.

Material for sequencing was blood. These receptors came from a boy aged 5-17 years in good health.

The rearrangement joins TRBV20-1 to TRBJ2-5, with 9 bases fitting TRBD1. The assigned J gene may be wrong: the sequence end matches TRBJ2-1 better. Germline CDR1 reads DFQATT; CDR2 reads SNEGSKA (reference sequence). This CDR3 is built from 16 residues. The chain's CDR3 is CSARGQGGLRTDEQFF. The CDR3 DNA reads as TGCAGTGCCCGGGGACAGGGCGGGCTGCGTACGGATGAGCAGTTCTTC.

This sequence joins TRBV6-2 or TRBV6-3 and TRBJ2-1; unclear D gene. Germline V gives CDR1 MNHEY, CDR2 SVGEGT. The CDR3 covers 14 residues. Trimming pared 6 bases from V and 13 bases from J, leaving 22 bases between. The CDR3 nucleotides read TGTGCCAGCAGCCCGCTCGTTGACCAACCCGGACAGTTCTTC. It encodes CASSPLVDQPGQFF.

V usage is TRBV7-2 and J usage is TRBJ2-5; D is undetermined. CDR3 length equals 12 residues. Germline assignment: CDR1 SGHTA and CDR2 FQGNSA. Trimming pared 5 bases from V and 4 bases from J, leaving 8 bases between. In nucleotides, the CDR3 is TGTGCCAGCAGCAGGGTTCGAGAGACCCAGTACTTC. It codes for CASSRVRETQYF.

This chain connects TRBV15 to TRBJ1-2; 7 bases align to TRBD1. The germline V gene has CDR1 LNHNV and CDR2 YYDKDF (reference sequence). V was pared by 4 bases and J by 7 bases, with 12 bases of the junction left unmatched. The CDR3 length is 15 residues. CDR3 sequence (DNA): TGTGCCACCAGCACCTACCAGGGGGAGGTAGCTGGCTACACCTTC. Translating it yields CATSTYQGEVAGYTF.

Only a few counts were recorded for this clonotype. In DNA, the CDR3 is TGCGCCAGCAGCTTGAGGGGACTGGGGAACACTGAAGCTTTCTTT. It encodes CASSLRGLGNTEAFF. The rearrangement links TRBV5-1 to TRBJ1-1; maybe TRBD1 (5 bases). V dropped 1 base and J dropped 1 base, with 11 bases sitting between them. CDR1 SGHRS and CDR2 YFSETQ come from the germline V gene. The CDR3 consists of 15 residues.

The chain uses TRBV28 and TRBJ1-5; 9 nucleotides align to TRBD1. Per germline, CDR1 MDHEN and CDR2 SYDVKM. The CDR3 sequence is 15 residues long. With V trimmed by 4 bases and J by 7 bases, 8 bases remained unmatched. The CDR3 spells CASSSDRGRGQPQHF. The CDR3 DNA sequence: TGTGCCAGCAGTTCGGACAGGGGACGGGGGCAGCCCCAGCATTTT.

The rearrangement uses TRBV28 and TRBJ2-5; D is unclear. The CDR3 totals 13 residues. Germline CDR1 and CDR2: MDHEN and SYDVKM. V was pared by 7 bases and J by 2 bases, with 11 bases between. Here the CDR3 reads CASNPTQQETQYF. DNA for the CDR3: TGTGCCAGCAACCCGACTCAGCAAGAGACCCAGTACTTC.

This clonotype was observed a few times. This may arise from a read error, as a much more abundant clone is one base away. The chain carries TRBV7-2 and TRBJ2-5, with D possibly being TRBD2 (6 bases). Germline-derived CDR1 and CDR2 are SGHTA and FQGNSA. V lost 10 bases to trimming and J lost 9 bases, with 15 bases between them. This CDR3 is built from 11 residues. CDR3 coding DNA: TGTGCCACGGGTTTGGGGGAGGCCCAGTACTTC. Translated, it gives CATGLGEAQYF.

The gene calls are TRBV5-1 and TRBJ2-3; TRBD2 matches at 11 bases. Losses at the gene ends were 0 bases for V and 0 bases for J; bases not matched to a gene: 3. The CDR3 runs 17 residues. Germline-derived CDR1 and CDR2 are SGHRS and YFSETQ. This chain's CDR3 is CASSLAGTSGSTDTQYF. Here the CDR3 DNA reads TGCGCCAGCAGCTTGGCCGGGACTAGCGGCAGCACAGATACGCAGTATTTT.

The table lists this clonotype with a few counts. The CDR3 sequence: CASSPTGVGEQFF. The CDR3 DNA sequence: TGCGCCAGCAGCCCTACAGGGGTTGGTGAGCAGTTCTTC. The J gene is TRBJ2-5, the V gene TRBV4-3, with TRBD1 matching over 7 bases. The J call may be incorrect, as the DNA end agrees better with TRBJ2-1. This CDR3 spans 13 amino acids. Germline V gene data show CDR1 as LGHNA and CDR2 as YSLEER.

This clonotype was seen a few times. The chain couples TRBV7-8 to TRBJ1-4; 8 nucleotides match TRBD1. Germline loops: CDR1 SGHVS, CDR2 FQNEAQ. V shed 6 bases, J shed 3 bases, and the junction held 15 bases outside the gene matches. The CDR3 has 18 amino acids. Here the CDR3 DNA reads TGTGCCAGCAGACCCCCCAGGGGGCGGATTGGATCTAATGAAAAACTGTTTTTT. The encoded protein is CASRPPRGRIGSNEKLFF.

This clonotype was recorded at least ten times. This chain uses TRBV20-1 with TRBJ2-2; the match to TRBD1 covers 7 bases. CDR3 length equals 14 residues. With V trimmed by 4 bases and J by 3 bases, 5 bases remained unmatched. CDR1 is DFQATT and CDR2 is SNEGSKA in the germline V gene (reference sequence). The CDR3 nucleotides read TGCAGTGCTAAGGGGGCGCGGGACACCGGGGAGCTGTTTTTT. Translation gives CSAKGARDTGELFF.

The J gene is TRBJ2-7, the V gene TRBV20-1, with D possibly TRBD1 on 6 matching bases. The V end lost 3 bases, the J end lost 3 bases, and 12 bases lay between the germline ends. Germline CDR1 reads DFQATT; CDR2 reads SNEGSKA (reference sequence). CDR3 length: 13 residues. The CDR3 nucleotides are TGCAGTGCTAGCGGACAGTCAGGCTACGAGCAGTACTTC. Its translation: CSASGQSGYEQYF.

This clonotype was counted a few times. The gene calls are TRBV5-1 and TRBJ2-3, with 12 bases aligning to TRBD2. Trimming at V came to 2 bases and at J to 0 bases, leaving 4 bases not matched to a gene. There are 17 residues in the CDR3. Germline CDR1 reads SGHRS; CDR2 reads YFSETQ. CDR3 residues: CASSLWTSGTSTDTQYF. In DNA form, the CDR3 reads TGCGCCAGCAGCTTATGGACTAGCGGGACTAGCACAGATACGCAGTATTTT.

This clonotype was seen ten or more times. This rearrangement joins TRBV13 to TRBJ2-5; perhaps TRBD1 as D (6 bases). V was trimmed by 5 bases and J by 2 bases, leaving 12 bases between them. Germline lookup yields CDR1 PRHDT and CDR2 FYEKMQ (reference sequence). This CDR3 is 14 amino acids long. CDR3 residues: CASSPRTAQETQYF. The CDR3 DNA sequence: TGTGCCAGCAGCCCCCGGACAGCACAAGAGACCCAGTACTTC.

The chain recombines TRBV4-1 with TRBJ1-4; TRBD1 matches at 9 bases. From germline, CDR1 is MGHRA and CDR2 YSYEKL. Trimming cost V 4 bases and J 8 bases; bases outside gene matches: 11. The CDR3 is made up of 16 amino acids. As DNA, the CDR3 is TGCGCCAGCAGCCGCCAAGTGACCGGGACAGGGGAAAAACTGTTTTTT. It encodes CASSRQVTGTGEKLFF.

This clonotype was counted only a few times. The CDR3 loop is CASNPAGPSYEQYF. The DNA for the CDR3 is TGTGCCAGCAATCCAGCGGGGCCCTCCTACGAGCAGTACTTC. The gene calls are TRBV12-3 or TRBV12-4 and TRBJ2-5, with TRBD2 matching over 7 bases. With the DNA end fitting TRBJ2-7 better, the J assignment may be wrong. This CDR3 contains 14 residues.

In this sample, this clonotype turned up a few times. The chain joins TRBV3-1 to TRBJ1-1; D remains unclear. CDR3 length equals 17 residues. The germline V gene encodes CDR1 LGHDT and CDR2 YNNKEL (reference sequence). Between the trimmed V and J ends, which lost 4 bases and 1 base, there was a span of 19 bases. The CDR3 nucleotides read TGTGCCAGCAGCCTAGAAAACGAAGCACTTGAGAACACTGAAGCTTTCTTT. Translation gives CASSLENEALENTEAFF.

This clonotype was observed a few times. The J gene is TRBJ1-3, the V gene TRBV6-1; possibly TRBD1 for D (6 bases). The V gene's germline CDR1 is MNHNS and CDR2 SASEGT. V was pared by 6 bases and J by 0 bases, with 12 bases between. The CDR3 runs 15 residues. CDR3 sequence: CASSSDRFSGNTIYF. CDR3 DNA sequence: TGTGCCAGCAGCTCGGACAGATTCTCTGGAAACACCATATATTTT.

This clonotype was found a few times. The chain couples TRBV27 to TRBJ1-4, with D perhaps TRBD1 (5 bases). CDR1 and CDR2 from the germline V gene are MNHEY and SMNVEV (reference sequence). V dropped 7 bases and J dropped 4 bases, with 16 bases sitting between them. This CDR3 is 15 amino acids long. In DNA form, the CDR3 reads TGTGCCAGCAAGCAATCCGGGACTTATAATGAAAAACTGTTTTTT. It yields the protein CASKQSGTYNEKLFF. The entire variable domain, with the rest obtained from reference TRBV27 and TRBJ1-4, is as follows: EAQVTQNPRYLITVTGKKLTVTCSQNMNHEYMSWYRQDPGLGLRQIYYSMNVEVTDKGDVPEGYKVSRKEKRNFPLILESPSPNQTSLYFCASKQSGTYNEKLFFGSGTQLSVL.

This CDR3 is CASSLPGTRPFYEQYF. The DNA of the CDR3 is TGTGCCAGCAGCCTCCCCGGGACTAGACCATTCTACGAGCAGTACTTC. The V gene is TRBV4-2, the J gene TRBJ2-7; 8 bases are shared with TRBD2. The CDR3 totals 16 residues. The V and J ends lost 4 bases and 3 bases, in that order; junction bases with no gene match: 11. Looked up from germline, CDR1 is LGHNA and CDR2 is YNFKEQ.

CDR3 sequence reads: CATLKPSSYGYTF. CDR3 sequence (DNA): TGTGCCACCCTAAAGCCTAGCAGCTATGGCTACACCTTC. The chain combines TRBV28 with TRBJ1-2; D gene ambiguous. The CDR3 contains 13 residues. Germline V lookup: CDR1 MDHEN, CDR2 SYDVKM. The germline V and J ends were trimmed by 10 bases and 4 bases, with 16 bases remaining between them.

This clonotype was recorded only once. The V gene is TRBV6-5, the J gene TRBJ1-2; D possibly corresponds to TRBD1 (5 bases). Germline V gene lookup returns CDR1 MNHEY and CDR2 SVGAGI. This CDR3 has 14 residues. Trimming removed 2 bases from V and 4 bases from J, with 11 bases in between. The CDR3 DNA reads TGTGCCAGCAGTTACACGAACGGGGGCTATGGCTACACCTTC. It codes for CASSYTNGGYGYTF.

The table lists this clonotype with a few counts. The chain carries TRBV4-3 and TRBJ2-6, with a weak D call TRBD1 (5 bases). Trimming shortened V by 3 bases and J by 1 base, and 22 bases separated the two germline ends. The CDR3 runs to 20 residues. Germline CDR1 reads LGHNA; CDR2 reads YSLEER. The CDR3 nucleotides read TGCGCCAGCAGCCATCCCAGGGCAGGGCCATGGTATTCTGGGGCCAACGTCCTGACTTTC. This codes for CASSHPRAGPWYSGANVLTF.

This clonotype was counted a few times. The J gene is TRBJ2-1, the V gene TRBV7-9, with 7 bases aligning to TRBD1. The CDR3 runs to 19 residues. Germline CDR1 SEHNR, CDR2 FQNEAQ (reference sequence). The V segment lost 5 bases and the J segment 0 bases; nucleotides outside the gene matches: 16. The DNA of the CDR3 is TGTGCCAGCAGCGTCCTTCCACAGGGGCCTGAAAGCTCCTACAATGAGCAGTTCTTC. Encoded protein: CASSVLPQGPESSYNEQFF.

This clonotype turned up a few times. The chain uses TRBV20-1 and TRBJ1-4, with D perhaps matching TRBD1 (5 bases). The CDR3 loop spans 13 amino acids. Germline loops: CDR1 DFQATT, CDR2 SNEGSKA (reference sequence). V lost 2 bases to trimming and J lost 7 bases, with 11 bases between them. The CDR3: CSARRGEVEKLFF. Here the CDR3 DNA reads TGCAGTGCTAGACGGGGCGAGGTTGAAAAACTGTTTTTT.